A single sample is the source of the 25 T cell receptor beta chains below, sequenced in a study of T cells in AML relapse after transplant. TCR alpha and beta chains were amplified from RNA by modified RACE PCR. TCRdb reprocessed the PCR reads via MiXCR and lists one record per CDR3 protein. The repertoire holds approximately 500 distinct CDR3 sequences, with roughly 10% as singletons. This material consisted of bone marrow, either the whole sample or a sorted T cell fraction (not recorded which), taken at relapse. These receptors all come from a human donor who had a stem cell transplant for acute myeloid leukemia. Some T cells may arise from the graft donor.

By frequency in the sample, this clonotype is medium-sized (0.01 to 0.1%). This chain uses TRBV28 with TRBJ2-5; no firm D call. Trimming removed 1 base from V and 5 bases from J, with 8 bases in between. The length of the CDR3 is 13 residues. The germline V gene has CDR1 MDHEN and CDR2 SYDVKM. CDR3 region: CASSLSSWETQYF. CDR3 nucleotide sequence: TGTGCCAGCAGTTTATCGTCGTGGGAGACCCAGTACTTC.

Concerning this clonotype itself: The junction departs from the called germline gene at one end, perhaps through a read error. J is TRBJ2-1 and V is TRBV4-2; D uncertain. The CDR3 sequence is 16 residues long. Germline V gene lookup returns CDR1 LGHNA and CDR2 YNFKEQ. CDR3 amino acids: CVSSQVGYSSYNEQFF. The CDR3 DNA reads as TGTGTCAGCAGCCAAGTGGGCTACAGCTCCTACAATGAGCAGTTCTTC.

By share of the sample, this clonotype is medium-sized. CDR3 DNA sequence: TGTGCCAGCAGTATATTCGGGGAGGAGCAGTACTTC. Translated: CASSIFGEEQYF. J is TRBJ2-7 and V is TRBV7-2; possibly TRBD2 for D (5 bases). Germline V gives CDR1 SGHTA, CDR2 FQGNSA. The CDR3 is made up of 12 amino acids. The ends were cut back, 6 bases at V and 7 bases at J, with 13 bases in the middle.

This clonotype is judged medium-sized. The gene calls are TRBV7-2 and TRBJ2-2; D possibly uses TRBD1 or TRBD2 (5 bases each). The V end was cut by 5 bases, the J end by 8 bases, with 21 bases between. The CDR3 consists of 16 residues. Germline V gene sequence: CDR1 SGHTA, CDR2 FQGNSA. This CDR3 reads CASSAGTAQRAGELFF. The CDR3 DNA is TGTGCCAGCAGCGCAGGGACCGCTCAAAGGGCAGGGGAGCTGTTTTTT. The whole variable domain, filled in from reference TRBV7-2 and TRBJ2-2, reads GAGVSQSPSNKVTEKGKDVELRCDPISGHTALYWYRQSLGQGLEFLIYFQGNSAPDKSGLPSDRFSAERTGGSVSTLTIQRTQQEDSAVYLCASSAGTAQRAGELFFGEGSRLTVL.

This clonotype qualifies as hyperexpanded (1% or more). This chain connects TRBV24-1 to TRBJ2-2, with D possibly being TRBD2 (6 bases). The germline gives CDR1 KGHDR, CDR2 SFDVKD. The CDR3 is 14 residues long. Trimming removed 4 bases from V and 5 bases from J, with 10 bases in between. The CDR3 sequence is CATSERDGTGELFF. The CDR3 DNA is TGTGCCACCAGTGAGCGGGACGGAACCGGGGAGCTGTTTTTT.

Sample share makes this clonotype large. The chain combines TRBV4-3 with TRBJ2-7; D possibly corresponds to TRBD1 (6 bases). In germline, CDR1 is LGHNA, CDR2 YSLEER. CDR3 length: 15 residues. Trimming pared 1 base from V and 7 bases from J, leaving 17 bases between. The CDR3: CASSQVPWGRGEQYF. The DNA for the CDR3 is TGCGCCAGCAGCCAAGTCCCCTGGGGCAGGGGAGAGCAGTACTTC.

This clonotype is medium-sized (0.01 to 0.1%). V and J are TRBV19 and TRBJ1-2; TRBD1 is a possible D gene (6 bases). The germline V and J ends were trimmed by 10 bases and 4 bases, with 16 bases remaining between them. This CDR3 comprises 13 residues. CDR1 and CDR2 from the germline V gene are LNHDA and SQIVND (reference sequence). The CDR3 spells CATSRTERYGYTF. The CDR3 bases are TGTGCCACTAGCCGGACAGAACGCTATGGCTACACCTTC.

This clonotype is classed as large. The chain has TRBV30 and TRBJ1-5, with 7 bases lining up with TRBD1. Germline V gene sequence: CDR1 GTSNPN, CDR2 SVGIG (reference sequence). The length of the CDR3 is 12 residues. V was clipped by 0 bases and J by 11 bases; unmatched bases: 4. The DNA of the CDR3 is TGTGCCTGGAGTGTTACAGGGGAGACCCAGCATTTT. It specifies CAWSVTGETQHF.

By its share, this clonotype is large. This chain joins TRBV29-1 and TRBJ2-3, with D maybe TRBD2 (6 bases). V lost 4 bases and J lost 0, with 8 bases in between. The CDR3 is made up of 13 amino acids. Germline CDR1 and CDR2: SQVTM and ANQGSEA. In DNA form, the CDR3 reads TGCAGCGTTGGGAGGGCCAGCACAGATACGCAGTATTTT. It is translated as CSVGRASTDTQYF.

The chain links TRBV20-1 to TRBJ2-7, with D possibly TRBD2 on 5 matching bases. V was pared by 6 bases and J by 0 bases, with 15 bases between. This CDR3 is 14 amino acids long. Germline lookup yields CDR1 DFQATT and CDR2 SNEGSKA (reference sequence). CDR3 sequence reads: CSALLGGSSYEQYF. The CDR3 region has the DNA TGCAGTGCCCTTCTTGGTGGGAGCTCCTACGAGCAGTACTTC.

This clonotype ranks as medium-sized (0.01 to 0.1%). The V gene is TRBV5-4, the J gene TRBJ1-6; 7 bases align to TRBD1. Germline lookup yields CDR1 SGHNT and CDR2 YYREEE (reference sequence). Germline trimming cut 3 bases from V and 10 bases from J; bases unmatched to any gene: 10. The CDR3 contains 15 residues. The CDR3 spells CASSYFDRDSSPLHF. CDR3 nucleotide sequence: TGTGCCAGCAGCTATTTTGACAGGGATAGCTCACCCCTCCACTTT. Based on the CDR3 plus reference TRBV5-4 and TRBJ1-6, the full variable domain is ETGVTQSPTHLIKTRGQQVTLRCSSQSGHNTVSWYQQALGQGPQFIFQYYREEENGRGNFPPRFSGLQFPNYSSELNVNALELDDSALYLCASSYFDRDSSPLHFGNGTRLTVT.

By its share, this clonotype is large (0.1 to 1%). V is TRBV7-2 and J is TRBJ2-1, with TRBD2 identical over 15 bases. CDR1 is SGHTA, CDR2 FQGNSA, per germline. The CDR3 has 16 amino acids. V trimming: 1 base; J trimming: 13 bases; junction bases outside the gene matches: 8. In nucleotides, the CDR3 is TGTGCCAGCAGCTTAGAGCGGGGGACTAGCGGGAGGTTCCAGTTCTTC. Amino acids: CASSLERGTSGRFQFF.

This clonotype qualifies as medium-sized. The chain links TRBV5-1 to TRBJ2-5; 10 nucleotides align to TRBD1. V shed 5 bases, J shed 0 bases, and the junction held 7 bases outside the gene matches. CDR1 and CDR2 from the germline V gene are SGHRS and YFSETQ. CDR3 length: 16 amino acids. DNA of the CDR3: TGCGCCAGCAGTCATCGACAGGGGGCTGACCAAGAGACCCAGTACTTC. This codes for CASSHRQGADQETQYF. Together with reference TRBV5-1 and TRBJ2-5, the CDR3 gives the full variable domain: KAGVTQTPRYLIKTRGQQVTLSCSPISGHRSVSWYQQTPGQGLQFLFEYFSETQRNKGNFPGRFSGRQFSNSRSEMNVSTLELGDSALYLCASSHRQGADQETQYFGPGTRLLVL.

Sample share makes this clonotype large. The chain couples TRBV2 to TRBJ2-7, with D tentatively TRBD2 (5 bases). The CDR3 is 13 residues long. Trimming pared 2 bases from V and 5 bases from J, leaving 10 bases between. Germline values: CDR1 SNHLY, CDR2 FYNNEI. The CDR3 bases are TGTGCCAGCAGTGAACCGGGGATGGACGAGCAGTACTTC. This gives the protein CASSEPGMDEQYF.

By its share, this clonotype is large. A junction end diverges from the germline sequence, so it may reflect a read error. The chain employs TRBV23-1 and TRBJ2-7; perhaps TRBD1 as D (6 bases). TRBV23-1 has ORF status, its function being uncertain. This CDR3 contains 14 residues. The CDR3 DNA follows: TGCGCCAGCAGTCAATCCGCAGTGGTAGGACAGATCAACTTC. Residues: CASSQSAVVGQINF.

In DNA, the CDR3 is TGTGCCATCAGTGTCGGGAATAAACAGTTCTTC. Its protein product is CAISVGNKQFF. The rearrangement uses TRBV10-3 and TRBJ2-1, with D perhaps matching TRBD2 (5 bases). V lost 4 bases, J lost 13 bases, and 11 bases lay in between. Germline V gene data show CDR1 as ENHRY and CDR2 as SYGVKD. The CDR3 extends over 11 amino acids.

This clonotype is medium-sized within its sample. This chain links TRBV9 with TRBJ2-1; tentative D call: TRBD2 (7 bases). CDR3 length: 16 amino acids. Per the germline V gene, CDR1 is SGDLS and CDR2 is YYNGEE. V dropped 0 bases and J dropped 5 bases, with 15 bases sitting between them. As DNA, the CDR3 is TGTGCCAGCAGCGTAGAGGTACGGGGGGCGAACAATGAGCAGTTCTTC. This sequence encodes CASSVEVRGANNEQFF. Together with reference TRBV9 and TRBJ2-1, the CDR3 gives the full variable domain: DSGVTQTPKHLITATGQRVTLRCSPRSGDLSVYWYQQSLDQGLQFLIQYYNGEERAKGNILERFSAQQFPDLHSELNLSSLELGDSALYFCASSVEVRGANNEQFFGPGTRLTVL.

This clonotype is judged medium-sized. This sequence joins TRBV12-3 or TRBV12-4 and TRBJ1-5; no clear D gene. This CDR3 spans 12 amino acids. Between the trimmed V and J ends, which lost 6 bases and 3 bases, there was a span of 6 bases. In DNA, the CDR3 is TGTGCCAGCAGCAGTTACAATCAGCCCCAGCATTTT. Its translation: CASSSYNQPQHF.

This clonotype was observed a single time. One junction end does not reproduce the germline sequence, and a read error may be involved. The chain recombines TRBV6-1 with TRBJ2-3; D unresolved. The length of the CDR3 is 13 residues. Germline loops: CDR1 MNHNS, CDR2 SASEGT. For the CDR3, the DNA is TGTGCCAGCGGTGAATATGATCCGGATACGCAGTATTTT. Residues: CASGEYDPDTQYF.

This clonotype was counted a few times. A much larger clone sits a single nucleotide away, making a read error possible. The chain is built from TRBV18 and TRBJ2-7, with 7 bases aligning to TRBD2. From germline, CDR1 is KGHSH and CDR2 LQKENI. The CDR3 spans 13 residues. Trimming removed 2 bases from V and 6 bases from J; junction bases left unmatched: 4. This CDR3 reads CASSPSGRGEQYF. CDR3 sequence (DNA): TGTGCCAGCTCACCATCTGGGAGGGGCGAGCAGTACTTC.

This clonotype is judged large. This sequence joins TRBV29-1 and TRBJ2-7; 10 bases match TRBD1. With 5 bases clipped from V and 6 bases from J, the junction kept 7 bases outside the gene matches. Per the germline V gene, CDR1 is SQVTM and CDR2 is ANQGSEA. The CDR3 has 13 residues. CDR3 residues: CSVWGQGSTEQYF. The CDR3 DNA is TGCAGCGTTTGGGGACAGGGGTCTACCGAGCAGTACTTC.

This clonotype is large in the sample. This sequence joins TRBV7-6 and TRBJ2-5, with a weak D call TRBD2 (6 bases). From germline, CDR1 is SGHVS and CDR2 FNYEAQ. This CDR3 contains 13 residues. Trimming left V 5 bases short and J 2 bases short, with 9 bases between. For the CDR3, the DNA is TGTGCCAGCAGCCGGGGGAGGCAAGAGACCCAGTACTTC. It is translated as CASSRGRQETQYF.

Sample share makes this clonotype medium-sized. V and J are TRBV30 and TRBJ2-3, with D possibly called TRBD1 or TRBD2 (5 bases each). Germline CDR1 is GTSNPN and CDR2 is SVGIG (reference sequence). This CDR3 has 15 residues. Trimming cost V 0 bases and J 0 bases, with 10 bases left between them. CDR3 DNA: TGTGCCTGGAGTGTCGGGGCGTCTAGCACAGATACGCAGTATTTT. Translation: CAWSVGASSTDTQYF.

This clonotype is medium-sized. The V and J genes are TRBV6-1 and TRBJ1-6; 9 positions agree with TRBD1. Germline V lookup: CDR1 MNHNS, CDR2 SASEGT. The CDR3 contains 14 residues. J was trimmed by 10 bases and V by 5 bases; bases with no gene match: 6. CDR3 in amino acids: CASSFGQGKSPLHF. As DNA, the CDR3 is TGTGCCAGCAGTTTCGGACAGGGGAAATCACCCCTCCACTTT.

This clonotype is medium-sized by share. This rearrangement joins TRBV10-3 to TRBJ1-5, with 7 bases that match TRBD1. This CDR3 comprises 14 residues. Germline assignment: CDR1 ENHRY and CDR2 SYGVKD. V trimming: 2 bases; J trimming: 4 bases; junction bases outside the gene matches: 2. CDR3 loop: CAISEGTANQPQHF. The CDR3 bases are TGTGCCATCAGTGAGGGGACAGCGAATCAGCCCCAGCATTTT.